Listed below are T cell receptor beta chains from one sample, sequenced in a study of tumor and adjacent non-tumor tissue in lung cancer. TCRdb fed the multiplex PCR reads into MiXCR, producing one record per CDR3 protein. Here the sample spans about 76,000 distinct CDR3 sequences, approximately 68% being singletons. Specimen: lung tumor tissue. These receptors originate from a woman between 70 and 85 years old with non-small cell lung cancer. Each CDR3 is given with its conserved first and last residue. D genes are given only for firm matches. The size of a clone is reported for some rows only, either as once, few or many, or as a class for expanded clones.

J | V | D | size | DNA | CDR3
TRBJ2-5 | TRBV7-9 | NA | NA | TGTGCCAGCAGCTTAGGGGCATGGTCGGAGACTCAGTACTTC | CASSLGAWSETQYF
TRBJ1-2 | TRBV6-5 | TRBD1 | NA | TGTGCCAGCAGGCAGGGTGGACAGGGACCTAACTATGGCTACACCTTC | CASRQGGQGPNYGYTF
TRBJ2-1 | TRBV4-2 | TRBD1 | NA | TGTGGCAGCAGCCATGGAACAGGGGGCACCGACAATGATCAGTTCTTC | CGSSHGTGGTDNDQFF
TRBJ2-5 | TRBV29-1 | NA | NA | TGCAGCGTTCTTCCAGGGGCTGGGAAGACCCAGTACTTC | CSVLPGAGKTQYF
TRBJ1-5 | TRBV6-1 | NA | NA | TGTGCCAGCACTGACGGGGTGGACCAGCCCCAGCATTTT | CASTDGVDQPQHF
TRBJ1-3 | TRBV28 | TRBD1 | NA | TGTGCCAACAGTCTAGGACAGGGACGCTCTGGAAACACCATATACTTT | CANSLGQGRSGNTIYF
TRBJ2-5 | TRBV28 | TRBD1 | NA | TGTGCCAGCAGTAGCAGACAGGGGGCGACGGAAGAGACCCAGTACTTC | CASSSRQGATEETQYF
TRBJ2-5 | TRBV14 | TRBD2 | many | TGTGCCAGCAGCCAAGATCTGCGGACTAGCGGAGAGACCCAGTACTTC | CASSQDLRTSGETQYF
TRBJ2-7 | TRBV5-1 | NA | many | TGCGCCAGCAGCGGAGGGGACAGCTACGAGCAGTACTTC | CASSGGDSYEQYF
TRBJ2-2 | TRBV6-2/TRBV6-3 | TRBD2 | NA | TGTGCCAGCAGTTACCCCAATCCGGGACTAGCAAACACCAGGGAGTTGTTTTTT | CASSYPNPGLANTRELFF
TRBJ1-5 | TRBV6-1 | NA | many | TGTGCCAGCAGTGTCTCCAGGGACAATCAGCCCCAGCATTTT | CASSVSRDNQPQHF
TRBJ2-1 | TRBV12-3/TRBV12-4 | NA | medium-sized | TGTGCCAGCAGTGTACGTGGAGAGCAGTTCTTC | CASSVRGEQFF
TRBJ2-7 | TRBV6-2/TRBV6-3 | NA | NA | TGTGCCAGCATTTACCTACAGGGTACACAAACCTACGAGCAGTATTTC | CASIYLQGTQTYEQYF
TRBJ2-7 | TRBV29-1 | NA | NA | TGCAGCGTCACCCCCCAGTCGGGCGGATACGATCAGTACTTC | CSVTPQSGGYDQYF
TRBJ2-1 | TRBV29-1 | NA | many | TGCAGCGTTGACGGTGGGACGGGGAATGAGCAGTTCTTC | CSVDGGTGNEQFF
TRBJ1-5 | TRBV6-6 | NA | NA | TGTGCCAGCAGGGATCCATGTAGTGGGGCCCAGCATTTT | CASRDPCSGAQHF
TRBJ2-2 | TRBV11-2 | NA | NA | TGTACCAGCAGCGTCGGAGGGACGGGGGAGCTGTTTTTT | CTSSVGGTGELFF
TRBJ1-2 | TRBV11-1 | NA | NA | TGTGCCAGCAGTCACTCGAGAGTTGGCTATGTCTACACCTTC | CASSHSRVGYVYTF
TRBJ1-2 | TRBV4-2 | NA | NA | TGTGCCAACAGCCAAGAGAAGGAGAGCAGTTATGGCTACACCTTC | CANSQEKESSYGYTF
TRBJ2-3 | TRBV29-1 | NA | NA | TGCAGCGGAGGGGACCCAGGATCCCCGTACACAGATACGAAGTATTTT | CSGGDPGSPYTDTKYF
TRBJ2-7 | TRBV4-1 | TRBD2 | NA | TGCGCCAGCAGCCAAGAGACTAGCGGGAGGGCCGTCGTCTACGTGCTGTACTTC | CASSQETSGRAVVYVLYF
TRBJ2-2 | TRBV28 | TRBD2 | NA | TGTGTCAGCAGCTACCTCCGTCCGGGACTAGAGGGAGGGACGAACACCGGGGAGCTGTTTTTT | CVSSYLRPGLEGGTNTGELFF
TRBJ1-6 | TRBV12-3/TRBV12-4 | NA | NA | TGTACCAGCAGTTTTCAGAGCGTAGGCTCCTATAATTCACCCCTCCACTTT | CTSSFQSVGSYNSPLHF
TRBJ1-5 | TRBV10-3 | NA | many | TGTGCCATCGGGGGGCAGGACCCGGATCAGCCCCAGCATTTT | CAIGGQDPDQPQHF
TRBJ1-1 | TRBV6-5 | NA | once | TGTGGCAGCAGTTACACCATAAGAATGAACACTGAAGCTTTCTTT | CGSSYTIRMNTEAFF
TRBJ2-1 | TRBV29-1 | TRBD2 | NA | TGCAGCGTAATACAGCGGGGCATAAATGAGCAGTTCTTC | CSVIQRGINEQFF
TRBJ1-2 | TRBV20-1 | NA | many | TGCAGTGCTAGAGATTTCGGAGCCCACTATGGCTACACCTTC | CSARDFGAHYGYTF
TRBJ1-2 | TRBV20-1 | NA | NA | TGCAGTACTAGAGTATTTAAAGATCCCACTAACTATGGCTACACCTTC | CSTRVFKDPTNYGYTF
TRBJ2-3 | TRBV4-1 | NA | NA | TGCGCCAGCAGCCAAGCGGGCCGGGGGTCCAGGGATACGCAGTATTTT | CASSQAGRGSRDTQYF
TRBJ2-2 | TRBV20-1 | NA | NA | TGCAGTGCTAGAACTGGGACGCGGGCGAACACCGGGGAGCTGTTTTTT | CSARTGTRANTGELFF
TRBJ2-3 | TRBV6-2/TRBV6-3 | TRBD2 | NA | TGTGCCAGCCTCATAGCGGGTGAAACAGAAACGCAGTATTTT | CASLIAGETETQYF
TRBJ1-1 | TRBV4-1 | NA | once | TGCGCCAGCAGCACCAGGACAGAGAATACTGAAGCTTCCTTT | CASSTRTENTEASF
TRBJ2-2 | TRBV5-5 | NA | NA | TGTGCCAGCAGCTTGGTGTTCGGGGACCTGTTTTTT | CASSLVFGDLFF
TRBJ2-7 | TRBV7-9 | NA | NA | TGTGCCAGCAGCACATTGGGGTTGCTGGGGGCCCACAAGCAGTACTTC | CASSTLGLLGAHKQYF
TRBJ2-5 | TRBV6-1 | NA | NA | TGTGCCAGCAGTGATTCGGGACTGGGGACCCGCTACTTC | CASSDSGLGTRYF
TRBJ2-1 | TRBV11-1 | NA | once | TGTACCAGCAGCTTACTAGGAACCACGCTACGGTTC | CTSSLLGTTLRF
TRBJ2-2 | TRBV4-1 | TRBD2 | once | TGCGCCAGCAGCCAAGATCCCCGGGAGGCGAACACCAGGGAGCTGTTTTTT | CASSQDPREANTRELFF
TRBJ2-1 | TRBV6-2/TRBV6-3 | TRBD1 | NA | TGTGCCAGCAGTTACATGGGACAGTACATTGATGAGGAGTTCTTC | CASSYMGQYIDEEFF
TRBJ1-4 | TRBV29-1 | NA | once | TGCAGCCTTGGATCAGGGGTATCGAATGAAAAATTGTTTTTT | CSLGSGVSNEKLFF
TRBJ1-6 | TRBV7-9 | NA | NA | TGTGCCAGCAGCCCGGACAGATCGGGTTCACCCCTCCACTTT | CASSPDRSGSPLHF
TRBJ2-7 | TRBV6-1 | NA | many | TGTGCCAGCAGTGAAAGATACTCGGGTGCCGGCGGCGAGCAGTACTTC | CASSERYSGAGGEQYF